This TCR beta chain was sequenced during a study of control samples from healthy donors and cancer patients. TCRdb keeps only in-frame clones here, not all; method: immunoSEQ multiplex PCR. Among 210,000 or so clones, 91% were seen once, and the ten largest hold about 2%. Looked up from germline, CDR1 is MGHRA and CDR2 is YSYEKL. The ends lost 4 bases at V and 4 bases at J; junction bases unmatched: 16. The CDR3 covers 18 residues. The sequence was collected from a man aged 25-40 years in good health. Input material: blood. This chain joins TRBV4-1 and TRBJ2-7, with 10 bases lining up with TRBD2. The DNA of the CDR3 is TGCGCCAGCAGCCTCCAGCCCCCACAAAGCGGGGGGGTTTACGAGCAGTACTTC. It specifies CASSLQPPQSGGVYEQYF.